The 15 T cell receptor beta chains reported below all come from one sample, sequenced in a study of T cells after yellow fever vaccination. TCRdb re-analysed the 5' RACE reads in MiXCR, keeping a single row per CDR3 protein. The table has some 300,000 distinct CDR3 sequences, around 4% seen once; the top ten hold less than 25%. The sample in question was PBMCs, obtained on the day of the yellow fever booster vaccination. Receptors were obtained from a man in his late teens or twenties who received the YFV17D yellow fever vaccine.

This clonotype was found many times. This chain links TRBV12-5 with TRBJ2-7; possibly TRBD1 for D (5 bases). Trimming stripped 1 base from V and 5 bases from J, with 9 bases between. This CDR3 has 13 residues. The V gene's germline CDR1 is LGHNT and CDR2 FRNRAP. The CDR3 coding sequence is TGTGCTAGTGGTTTGGAGGGGTTCAACGAGCAGTACTTC. It is translated as CASGLEGFNEQYF.

This clonotype has a handful of counts. DNA for the CDR3: TGCAGTGCGACAAGCGTCCAGCGGGGGCCAGATACGCAGTATTTT. Encoded protein: CSATSVQRGPDTQYF. V gene TRBV20-1 combines with J gene TRBJ2-3, with 8 positions matching TRBD2. V shed 6 bases and J 4 bases; nucleotides not matched to a gene: 12. CDR3 length equals 15 residues. CDR1 and CDR2 from the germline V gene are DFQATT and SNEGSKA (reference sequence).

In its sample, this clonotype was seen a few times. V is TRBV7-3 and J is TRBJ1-1; no clear D gene. The germline gives CDR1 SGHTA, CDR2 FQGTGA. The V end was cut by 2 bases, the J end by 7 bases, with 8 bases between. This CDR3 spans 12 amino acids. Here the CDR3 DNA reads TGTGCCAGCAGCTTATCTGGGCATGAAGCTTTCTTT. Translated, it gives CASSLSGHEAFF.

This clonotype was seen many times. The rearrangement uses TRBV5-1 and TRBJ2-1, with no clear D. The ends were cut back, 0 bases at V and 5 bases at J, with 9 bases in the middle. The CDR3 loop spans 14 amino acids. In germline, CDR1 is SGHRS, CDR2 YFSETQ. DNA of the CDR3: TGCGCCAGCAGCTTGGGGTCAGGTAACAATGAGCAGTTCTTC. It translates to CASSLGSGNNEQFF.

The rearrangement links TRBV29-1 to TRBJ2-7, with a weak D call TRBD1 (6 bases). The CDR3 has 11 amino acids. CDR1 is SQVTM and CDR2 is ANQGSEA in the germline V gene. V gave up 7 bases and J gave up 3 bases, with 10 bases separating them. The CDR3 sequence: CSETTGYEQYV. As DNA, the CDR3 is TGCAGCGAGACGACAGGCTACGAGCAGTACGTC.

This clonotype was detected ten times or more. The rearrangement joins TRBV5-6 to TRBJ1-2, with D unresolved. The CDR3 covers 13 residues. Germline assignment: CDR1 SGHDT and CDR2 YYEEEE. V lost 3 bases and J 8 bases, leaving 14 bases between the germline ends. CDR3 amino acids: CASSSGGGMGYTF. The CDR3 DNA reads as TGTGCCAGCAGCTCCGGCGGAGGTATGGGCTACACCTTC.

In this sample, this clonotype turned up many times. The chain recombines TRBV2 with TRBJ2-7, with 7 bases matching TRBD2. From germline, CDR1 is SNHLY and CDR2 FYNNEI. This CDR3 contains 14 residues. The junction had 3 bases not matched to a gene; V was cut back by 4 bases and J by 0 bases. CDR3 region: CASSGRGSSYEQYV. For the CDR3, the DNA is TGTGCCAGCAGTGGGCGCGGGAGCTCCTACGAGCAGTACGTC.

The chain carries TRBV30 and TRBJ1-2, with a weak D call TRBD1 (5 bases). The CDR3 has 13 amino acids. Trimming removed 3 bases from V and 3 bases from J, with 11 bases in between. Per germline, CDR1 GTSNPN and CDR2 SVGIG (reference sequence). In DNA form, the CDR3 reads TGTGCCTGGAGGCGGGACGGGTACTATGGCTACACCTTC. This gives the protein CAWRRDGYYGYTF.

At least ten counts were recorded for this clonotype. The CDR3: CASSSETGANYGYTF. Here the CDR3 DNA reads TGTGCCAGCAGCTCCGAGACAGGAGCTAACTATGGCTACACCTTC. The V and J genes are TRBV7-2 and TRBJ1-2, with D possibly TRBD1 on 6 matching bases. The CDR3 has 15 amino acids. Germline CDR1 is SGHTA and CDR2 is FQGNSA. Trimming removed 4 bases from V and 0 bases from J, with 12 bases in between.

This clonotype was recorded at least ten times. The chain is built from TRBV12-3 or TRBV12-4 and TRBJ2-1, with 14 bases lining up with TRBD2. The CDR3 loop spans 17 amino acids. The V and J ends lost 6 bases and 3 bases, in that order; junction bases with no gene match: 7. CDR3 DNA: TGTGCCAGCAGCCGGACTAGCGGGGGGCTACACTACAATGAGCAGTTCTTC. Residues: CASSRTSGGLHYNEQFF.

This clonotype occurred many times. The rearrangement uses TRBV7-2 and TRBJ2-3; possible D gene TRBD1, 5 bases. The CDR3 totals 15 residues. Trimming removed 3 bases from V and 0 bases from J, with 10 bases in between. CDR1 is SGHTA and CDR2 is FQGNSA in the germline V gene. The CDR3 DNA sequence: TGTGCCAGCAGCTTTGGGGCTCTAAGCACAGATACGCAGTATTTT. Amino acid sequence: CASSFGALSTDTQYF. Drawing the rest from reference TRBV7-2 and TRBJ2-3, the complete variable domain is GAGVSQSPSNKVTEKGKDVELRCDPISGHTALYWYRQSLGQGLEFLIYFQGNSAPDKSGLPSDRFSAERTGGSVSTLTIQRTQQEDSAVYLCASSFGALSTDTQYFGPGTRLTVL.

This clonotype has a count of ten or more. The V call is TRBV3-1, the J call TRBJ2-7; D is unclear. Per the germline V gene, CDR1 is LGHDT and CDR2 is YNNKEL (reference sequence). The CDR3 extends over 12 amino acids. V was pared by 1 base and J by 7 bases, with 8 bases between. CDR3 in DNA: TGTGCCAGCAGCCAAGCCGCCCAGGAGCAGTACTTC. Its protein is CASSQAAQEQYF.

The chain carries TRBV28 and TRBJ1-2; D ambiguous. CDR3 length: 13 residues. Germline CDR1 MDHEN, CDR2 SYDVKM. V was cut by 3 bases and J by 8 bases, with 13 bases left in between. This CDR3 is CASSFSLRHGYTF. Here the CDR3 DNA reads TGTGCCAGCAGTTTCTCACTGCGGCACGGCTACACCTTC.

This clonotype showed up just a few times. The rearrangement joins TRBV9 to TRBJ2-3, with 9 bases lining up with TRBD1. Per germline, CDR1 SGDLS and CDR2 YYNGEE. The CDR3 runs to 17 residues. V lost 3 bases and J lost 3; bases outside the gene matches: 11. The CDR3 DNA follows: TGTGCCAGCAGCGCGATGACAGGGGGGTTCGGAACAGATACGCAGTATTTT. Encoded protein: CASSAMTGGFGTDTQYF.

This clonotype was counted ten times or more. The chain carries TRBV7-4 and TRBJ2-1; D unresolved. With 1 base removed from V and 3 bases from J, the gap between germline ends came to 4 bases. Looked up from germline, CDR1 is SGHVT and CDR2 is SQSDAQ. The CDR3 covers 13 residues. The CDR3, as DNA: TGTGCCAGCAGCTTAGAACTCTACAATGAGCAGTTCTTC. Residues: CASSLELYNEQFF.